This T cell receptor (beta chain) was obtained from a study of blood T cell repertoires in COVID-19. Sequencing used immunoSEQ multiplex PCR; TCRdb keeps in-frame clones, though not all of them. This table has 150,000 or so clones, 80% to 90% appearing once. Sequenced: peripheral blood. This TCR was sampled from a woman between 55 and 75 years old with acute or convalescent COVID-19.

Here the CDR3 reads CASSLTGTGKETQYF. The CDR3 DNA sequence: TGTGCCAGCAGCTTAACAGGGACAGGGAAAGAGACCCAGTACTTC. The chain has TRBV7-3 and TRBJ2-5; 9 nucleotides align to TRBD1. The CDR3 totals 15 residues. The V and J ends lost 0 bases and 3 bases, in that order; junction bases with no gene match: 2. The germline gives CDR1 SGHTA, CDR2 FQGTGA. Combining the CDR3 with reference TRBV7-3 and TRBJ2-5 gives the whole variable domain GAGVSQTPSNKVTEKGKYVELRCDPISGHTALYWYRQSLGQGPEFLIYFQGTGAADDSGLPNDRFFAVRPEGSVSTLKIQRTERGDSAVYLCASSLTGTGKETQYFGPGTRLLVL.